A selection of T cell receptor beta chains follows, all from one sample in a study of shared clonotypes between healthy human individuals. Measured with immunoSEQ multiplex PCR; TCRdb has only the in-frame clones, and not every one. This repertoire shows some 2,000,000 clones, approximately 94% found once; its top ten account for around 0.13%. Specimen: naive CD4+ T cells sorted from blood. The receptors were sampled from a man between 18 and 29 years old in good health. Both conserved end residues are part of each CDR3. D genes are given only for firm matches. For some rows the clone size is stated as once, few or many, or as a class when expanded; others skip it.

cdr3_nt,cdr3_aa,j_call,v_call,clone_size,d_call
TGTGCCAGCAGCGTTCAACCGTCCGGGGATACGCAGTATTTT,CASSVQPSGDTQYF,TRBJ2-3,TRBV9,NA,NA
TGTGCCAGCAGCTTAGGCCAAAGCTCCTACGAGCAGTACTTC,CASSLGQSSYEQYF,TRBJ2-7,TRBV11-3,NA,NA
TGTGCCAGCAGCCGACGTGAGCCCGGGACTAGCAGGCATACGCAGTATTTT,CASSRREPGTSRHTQYF,TRBJ2-3,TRBV7-8,NA,TRBD2
TGCAGCGCACGGACAGGGGGCTCTAATTCACCCCTCCACTTT,CSARTGGSNSPLHF,TRBJ1-6,TRBV29-1,NA,TRBD1
TGTGCCAGCACTCTAAGGCTGGGAGCGTCTGAAGCTTTCTTT,CASTLRLGASEAFF,TRBJ1-1,TRBV27,NA,NA
TGTGCCAGCAAGATCGGGACAGCCCCGAACACTGAAGCTTTCTTT,CASKIGTAPNTEAFF,TRBJ1-1,TRBV6-1,NA,TRBD1
TGTGCCAGCAGTACGGACGGGAATCAGCCCCAGCATTTT,CASSTDGNQPQHF,TRBJ1-5,TRBV2,NA,NA
TGTGCCAGCAGTGAAGCCCCCCAGTACACTGAAGCTTTCTTT,CASSEAPQYTEAFF,TRBJ1-1,TRBV2,once,NA
TGTGCCAGCAGCTTAGTCCTTACTAGCGGGGGGGCTGAGACCCAGTACTTC,CASSLVLTSGGAETQYF,TRBJ2-5,TRBV11-2,NA,TRBD2
TGTGCCAGCAGTGATATGGCCTTGGGACAGGCAAATTTT,CASSDMALGQANF,TRBJ1-4,TRBV6-1,NA,TRBD1
TGTGCCAGCAGTCTGCACCATGCGAACACCGGGGAGCTGTTTTTT,CASSLHHANTGELFF,TRBJ2-2,TRBV2,NA,NA
TGTGCCAGCTCTTGGGTGGATCAGAACCCTGGAAACACCATATATTTT,CASSWVDQNPGNTIYF,TRBJ1-3,TRBV6-9,NA,NA
TGTGCCAGTAGTCCATACAGGGGTCCACGATTGAACACCGGGGAGCTGTTTTTT,CASSPYRGPRLNTGELFF,TRBJ2-2,TRBV19,NA,TRBD1
TGCGCCAGCAGCCCGACGGGCTCTGGAAACACCATATATTTT,CASSPTGSGNTIYF,TRBJ1-3,TRBV5-1,NA,NA
TGCGCCAGCAGCCAGGCGGGGTGGTCCACTGAAGCTTTCTTT,CASSQAGWSTEAFF,TRBJ1-1,TRBV4-1,once,NA
TGTGCCAGCAGCCTCACATCATACACTGAAGCTTTCTTT,CASSLTSYTEAFF,TRBJ1-1,TRBV7-8,once,NA
TGTGCCAGCTCACCACCGCCAGGGGGGGAGACCCAGTACTTC,CASSPPPGGETQYF,TRBJ2-5,TRBV18,NA,NA
TGTGCCAGCAGCTTAGTGGGGGGTACGCAGTATTTT,CASSLVGGTQYF,TRBJ2-3,TRBV11-1,NA,NA
TGTGCCAGCAGTTTATACAACAGGGACTATGGCTACACCTTC,CASSLYNRDYGYTF,TRBJ1-2,TRBV28,NA,NA
TGTGCCAGCAGCCCAGGGACTCCCGCCTTGTACTTC,CASSPGTPALYF,TRBJ2-5,TRBV11-2,NA,NA
TGTGCCAGCAGTGAGCTGGGTTCCTATGGCTACACCTTC,CASSELGSYGYTF,TRBJ1-2,TRBV2,NA,NA
TGTGCCAGCAGCCCTGTCGGAGGAGGGGAGCAGTTCTTC,CASSPVGGGEQFF,TRBJ2-1,TRBV11-3,NA,NA
TGTGCCAGCAGCTTAGGGCACAACAATGAGCAGTTCTTC,CASSLGHNNEQFF,TRBJ2-1,TRBV7-9,NA,NA
TGTGCCAGCAGTGGGCAGTCTAATGAGCAGTTCTTC,CASSGQSNEQFF,TRBJ2-1,TRBV6-1,once,NA
TGCGCCAGCTCCGCGGGAGCAGGGAGCGAGCAGTACTTC,CASSAGAGSEQYF,TRBJ2-7,TRBV10-1,NA,TRBD2
TGCAGCGTTGAAGTGGTGGCTGGGGCCAACGTCCTGACTTTC,CSVEVVAGANVLTF,TRBJ2-6,TRBV29-1,NA,NA
TGCGCCAGCAGCTCGAACGGACAGGTGAAAGCTTTCTTT,CASSSNGQVKAFF,TRBJ1-1,TRBV5-1,NA,TRBD1
TGTGCCATCAGGCTAACAGGGAGTTCCAATGGCTACACCTTC,CAIRLTGSSNGYTF,TRBJ1-2,TRBV10-3,NA,NA
TGCGCCAGCAGCCCCGGGACTAGCGGGAAGAACACCGGGGAGCTGTTTTTT,CASSPGTSGKNTGELFF,TRBJ2-2,TRBV5-1,NA,TRBD2
TGCAGCGTTGTGGGATTCGGGGCCTATGGCTACACCTTC,CSVVGFGAYGYTF,TRBJ1-2,TRBV29-1,NA,NA
TGTGCCACCCTCCCAGGGACGGAGTTTAACACCGGGGAGCTGTTTTTT,CATLPGTEFNTGELFF,TRBJ2-2,TRBV18,NA,NA